This passage covers 8 T cell receptor beta chains from one sample sequenced in a study of tumor-infiltrating lymphocytes in primary liver carcinoma. A primer matching the constant region was used to make TCR beta cDNA from approximately 500 ng of total RNA. Construction of TCR beta libraries relied on three successive nested multiplex PCR rounds employing slightly modified ARM-PCR. In the first two PCR rounds, TRBV1-TRBV30 forward primers were paired with a C-beta reverse primer, and each round lasted about 9 cycles. A single record per CDR3 protein comes from TCRdb applying MiXCR to the multiplex PCR reads. The table shows 180,000 or so distinct CDR3 sequences, with approximately 60% occurring only once. Unsorted whole blood supplied the RNA, and germline DNA was extracted too. Sequencing was done on a sample of peripheral blood. Receptors were obtained from a man aged 35 to 55 with primary liver carcinoma and hepatitis B virus infection.

J is TRBJ2-7 and V is TRBV20-1; 10 positions agree with TRBD2. J was trimmed by 3 bases and V by 0 bases; bases with no gene match: 2. Germline lookup yields CDR1 DFQATT and CDR2 SNEGSKA (reference sequence). There are 14 residues in the CDR3. CDR3 nucleotide sequence: TGCAGTGCTAGAGATGGACTAGCGGTCTACGAGCAGTACTTC. Translation: CSARDGLAVYEQYF.

The chain is built from TRBV18 and TRBJ2-3; D uncertain. The CDR3 consists of 15 residues. V was clipped by 3 bases and J by 3 bases, with 13 bases between them. The germline V gene has CDR1 KGHSH and CDR2 LQKENI. CDR3 DNA sequence: TGTGCCAGCTCACCGACTCCTTGGGGAACAGATACGCAGTATTTT. It is translated as CASSPTPWGTDTQYF.

This chain uses TRBV11-2 with TRBJ2-5, with 9 bases that match TRBD1. Germline CDR1 and CDR2: SGHAT and FQNNGV. Unmatched junction bases numbered 10, after V lost 10 bases and J lost 4 bases. The CDR3 runs 14 residues. CDR3 sequence: CANRGPGLGETQYF. In DNA form, the CDR3 reads TGTGCCAACAGGGGGCCTGGCCTCGGAGAGACCCAGTACTTC. The full variable domain, with the rest looked up from reference TRBV11-2 and TRBJ2-5, is EAGVAQSPRYKIIEKRQSVAFWCNPISGHATLYWYQQILGQGPKLLIQFQNNGVVDDSQLPKDRFSAERLKGVDSTLKIQPAKLEDSAVYLCANRGPGLGETQYFGPGTRLLVL.

The chain carries TRBV4-1 and TRBJ2-5; TRBD1 is a possible D gene (5 bases). This CDR3 has 14 amino acids. CDR1 is MGHRA and CDR2 is YSYEKL in the germline V gene. Deletions cut 8 bases from V and 10 bases from J, with 23 bases between. As DNA, the CDR3 is TGCGCCAGCTGCCCAGAATTCGGGCCCAGGGACCAGTACTTC. Protein sequence: CASCPEFGPRDQYF.

This clonotype has a count of ten or more. The chain links TRBV12-3 or TRBV12-4 to TRBJ2-2; TRBD1 matches at 7 bases. The CDR3 runs to 17 residues. V dropped 4 bases and J dropped 6; count of bases not matched to a gene: 14. The CDR3 here is CASSSPNRGDLAGELFF. The CDR3 region has the DNA TGTGCCAGCAGTTCCCCGAACAGGGGCGATCTGGCCGGGGAGCTGTTTTTT.

Concerning this clonotype itself: A much larger clone is a single base away; this may be a read error. CDR3 nucleotides: TGTGCCAGCAGCCAAGAAGGGGACAGGGCCTTTGGCTACACCTTC. It translates to CASSQEGDRAFGYTF. J is TRBJ1-2 and V is TRBV4-1, with 9 bases aligning to TRBD1. This CDR3 is 15 amino acids long. Looked up from germline, CDR1 is MGHRA and CDR2 is YSYEKL.

As regards this clonotype: Because the CDR3 is missing its conserved closing phenylalanine or tryptophan, this is likely a read error. Because the CDR3's place on the DNA is in doubt, the DNA is left out and the CDR3 is given as listed by TCRdb. This sequence joins TRBV12-3 or TRBV12-4 and TRBJ1-2; the table's TRBD1 call for D was not verified on the DNA. 14 amino acids form the CDR3, both terminal residues included. This chain's CDR3 is CASSLLQGAHGYTS.

Turning to this clonotype: At one of its ends the junction is not consistent with the germline gene, which may arise from a read error. This chain uses TRBV28 with TRBJ2-7; D is perhaps TRBD1 or TRBD2 (5 bases each). Germline lookup yields CDR1 MDHEN and CDR2 SYDVKM. The CDR3 consists of 15 residues. The CDR3 sequence: CACSPAGTAGDEQYF. In nucleotides, the CDR3 is TGTGCCTGCAGTCCCGCCGGGACCGCTGGAGACGAGCAGTACTTC.